What follows are 26 T cell receptor beta chains derived from one specimen sequenced in a study of shared clonotypes between healthy human individuals (TCRdb year 2020). Libraries were constructed by the immunoSEQ multiplex PCR assay. In TCRdb, the immuneACCESS table is reduced to in-frame sequences with V and J assigned. These tables do not hold every clone; where another copy was compared, an unresolved V gene accounts for under half, and the others remain unexplained. The sample table records roughly 760,000 clones; less than 85% of these occur just once. The top ten hold over 1.5% of the sample. Sequencing input: memory CD4+ T cells sorted from blood. Read against the paper, the sample's cell subset or site label means: CD45RA-negative fraction. Receptor source: a woman aged 25 to 39 in good health.

This clone was seen more than once but under ten times. CDR3 loop: CASSTDRGSYNEQFF. The CDR3 DNA reads as TGCGCCAGCAGCACCGACCGTGGCTCCTACAATGAGCAGTTCTTC. The genes are TRBV5-1 and TRBJ2-1; no clear D gene. Trimming stripped 4 bases from V and 0 bases from J, with 11 bases between. Germline V gives CDR1 SGHRS, CDR2 YFSETQ. This CDR3 spans 15 amino acids. Complete variable domain (other parts from reference TRBV5-1 and TRBJ2-1): KAGVTQTPRYLIKTRGQQVTLSCSPISGHRSVSWYQQTPGQGLQFLFEYFSETQRNKGNFPGRFSGRQFSNSRSEMNVSTLELGDSALYLCASSTDRGSYNEQFFGPGTRLTVL.

The chain couples TRBV28 to TRBJ2-1; 8 bases agree with TRBD1. The V gene's germline CDR1 is MDHEN and CDR2 SYDVKM. The V segment lost 8 bases and the J segment 4 bases; nucleotides outside the gene matches: 4. This CDR3 is built from 13 residues. The CDR3 DNA follows: TGTGCCAGCTCCTGGGACAGGTACAATGAGCAGTTCTTC. Its protein is CASSWDRYNEQFF. The variable domain in full, completed from reference TRBV28 and TRBJ2-1, reads DVKVTQSSRYLVKRTGEKVFLECVQDMDHENMFWYRQDPGLGLRLIYFSYDVKMKEKGDIPEGYSVSREKKERFSLILESASTNQTSMYLCASSWDRYNEQFFGPGTRLTVL.

A single count supports this clone. The chain combines TRBV5-6 with TRBJ2-3; D call uncertain. V shed 6 bases and J shed 6 bases, with 8 bases lying between them. The germline gives CDR1 SGHDT, CDR2 YYEEEE. The CDR3 is 11 amino acids. The CDR3 bases are TGTGCCAGCACCTGGGCTGATACGCAGTATTTT. This encodes CASTWADTQYF. The entire variable domain, with the rest obtained from reference TRBV5-6 and TRBJ2-3, is as follows: DAGVTQSPTHLIKTRGQQVTLRCSPKSGHDTVSWYQQALGQGPQFIFQYYEEEERQRGNFPDRFSGHQFPNYSSELNVNALLLGDSALYLCASTWADTQYFGPGTRLTVL.

This clone was counted many times. The J gene is TRBJ2-1, the V gene TRBV16; TRBD1 aligns across 7 bases. This CDR3 region has 16 residues. V dropped 5 bases and J dropped 5; count of bases not matched to a gene: 12. Germline V gives CDR1 KGHSY, CDR2 FQNENV. CDR3 DNA sequence: TGTGCCAGCAGCAAAACAATCGGGACAGTTAACAATGAGCAGTTCTTC. Translation: CASSKTIGTVNNEQFF.

V usage is TRBV5-8 and J usage is TRBJ2-7, with D hard to call. V lost 4 bases to trimming and J lost 4 bases, with 24 bases between them. This CDR3 is built from 17 residues. Germline CDR1 reads SGHTS; CDR2 reads YDEGEE. CDR3 in DNA: TGTGCCAGCAGCGCCCGCTCCCCGGAGCAAACTGGGTACGAGCAGTACTTC. Translation gives CASSARSPEQTGYEQYF.

This clone was detected a few times. The rearrangement uses TRBV30 and TRBJ2-6; D is unclear. The V end lost 5 bases, the J end lost 4 bases, and 12 bases lay between the germline ends. Germline CDR1 and CDR2: GTSNPN and SVGIG (reference sequence). The CDR3 consists of 14 residues. The CDR3 bases are TGTGCCTGGGTCCCCGGAGCCGGGGCCAACGTCCTGACTTTC. This codes for CAWVPGAGANVLTF.

The rearrangement joins TRBV14 to TRBJ2-5, with 7 bases identical to TRBD1. J lost 3 bases, V lost 3 bases, and 10 bases had no gene match. This CDR3 is 16 amino acids long. Germline loops: CDR1 SGHDN, CDR2 FVKESK. CDR3 amino acids: CASSHYGTAPKETQYF. As DNA, the CDR3 is TGTGCCAGCAGCCACTACGGGACAGCCCCTAAAGAGACCCAGTACTTC.

The chain employs TRBV29-1 and TRBJ1-2; TRBD1 agrees at 8 bases. This CDR3 comprises 13 residues. In germline, CDR1 is SQVTM, CDR2 ANQGSEA. V dropped 7 bases and J dropped 8; count of bases not matched to a gene: 12. CDR3 DNA: TGCAGCGCCTCGGACAGGGTACTGGGGGGCTACACCTTC. It codes for CSASDRVLGGYTF.

This chain joins TRBV19 and TRBJ2-3, with D possibly being TRBD2 (5 bases). Trimming removed 2 bases at V and 7 bases at J, with 16 bases between. This CDR3 contains 15 residues. From germline, CDR1 is LNHDA and CDR2 SQIVND (reference sequence). The CDR3 DNA reads TGTGCCAGTAGTATACGGTGGGAGAGAACTTATACGCAGTATTTT. Residues: CASSIRWERTYTQYF.

This clone was seen only a few times. V and J are TRBV11-2 and TRBJ1-2; no clear D gene. The germline V gene has CDR1 SGHAT and CDR2 FQNNGV. The CDR3 extends over 14 amino acids. V lost 0 bases and J lost 4, with 9 bases in between. The DNA of the CDR3 is TGTGCCAGCAGCTTAGACAGGACGGCCTATGGCTACACCTTC. This sequence encodes CASSLDRTAYGYTF.

The chain joins TRBV5-4 to TRBJ1-4; the match to TRBD1 covers 9 bases. This CDR3 has 14 residues. The J segment lost 5 bases and the V segment lost 4 bases, leaving 3 bases of the junction unmatched. The germline gives CDR1 SGHNT, CDR2 YYREEE (reference sequence). Here the CDR3 DNA reads TGTGCCAGCAGCCAGACAGGGGGGAATGAAAAACTGTTTTTT. Translated, it gives CASSQTGGNEKLFF.

This clone was observed a single time. This chain links TRBV4-1 with TRBJ2-7; D might be TRBD2 (7 bases). Trimming took off 4 bases at V and 2 bases at J, with 12 bases between the two ends. CDR3 size: 14 residues. Germline values: CDR1 MGHRA, CDR2 YSYEKL. CDR3 sequence: CASSPGGGTYEQYF. The CDR3 DNA follows: TGCGCCAGCAGCCCGGGGGGCGGTACCTACGAGCAGTACTTC.

The J gene is TRBJ1-1, the V gene TRBV19, with D maybe TRBD1 (5 bases). In germline, CDR1 is LNHDA, CDR2 SQIVND (reference sequence). Trimming removed 4 bases at V and 0 bases at J, with 9 bases between. This CDR3 is 14 amino acids long. CDR3 sequence reads: CASSTTVLNTEAFF. CDR3 in DNA: TGTGCCAGTAGTACGACAGTGTTGAACACTGAAGCTTTCTTT.

This chain uses TRBV13 with TRBJ2-3; the match to TRBD2 covers 8 bases. The CDR3 consists of 18 residues. The germline gives CDR1 PRHDT, CDR2 FYEKMQ (reference sequence). Trimming cost V 1 base and J 0 bases; bases outside gene matches: 9. For the CDR3, the DNA is TGTGCCAGCAGCTTAGTTCTAGCGGGCCAATCTAGCACAGATACGCAGTATTTT. Its translation is CASSLVLAGQSSTDTQYF.

The V gene is TRBV28, the J gene TRBJ2-3; D is undetermined. This CDR3 contains 12 residues. From germline, CDR1 is MDHEN and CDR2 SYDVKM. The ends were cut back, 5 bases at V and 1 base at J, with 4 bases in the middle. The CDR3 DNA reads TGTGCCAGCAGTCCGCGCACAGATACGCAGTATTTT. It specifies CASSPRTDTQYF.

The chain couples TRBV10-2 to TRBJ2-7; 8 nucleotides line up with TRBD1. CDR1 and CDR2 from the germline V gene are WSHSY and SAAADI. V shed 10 bases and J 2 bases; nucleotides not matched to a gene: 7. The CDR3 spans 13 residues. The CDR3 sequence is CATVTGETYEQYF. The CDR3 DNA reads TGCGCCACCGTGACAGGGGAGACCTACGAGCAGTACTTC.

V usage is TRBV13 and J usage is TRBJ2-3; no definite D call. CDR1 is PRHDT, CDR2 FYEKMQ, per germline (reference sequence). The length of the CDR3 is 12 residues. V lost 1 base to trimming and J lost 6 bases, with 5 bases between them. The CDR3 loop reads CASSLVVDTQYF. CDR3 coding DNA: TGTGCCAGCAGCTTAGTCGTCGATACGCAGTATTTT.

The genes are TRBV18 and TRBJ1-5; a possible D gene is TRBD1 (6 bases). Germline V gives CDR1 KGHSH, CDR2 LQKENI. V lost 4 bases, J lost 11 bases, and 18 bases lay in between. The CDR3 has 14 amino acids. The CDR3 loop is CASSQAGTNGAQHF. The CDR3 DNA is TGTGCCAGCTCACAGGCCGGGACAAACGGGGCCCAGCATTTT.

This clone was found once. The CDR3 DNA is TGCGCCAGCAGCTCGGGACAGCGGGGTGAAAAACTGTTTTTT. Translation gives CASSSGQRGEKLFF. The chain recombines TRBV5-1 with TRBJ1-4; 7 bases line up with TRBD1. Germline V gives CDR1 SGHRS, CDR2 YFSETQ. CDR3 length: 14 amino acids. V dropped 3 bases and J dropped 7; count of bases not matched to a gene: 6.

The chain links TRBV28 to TRBJ2-4; 15 nucleotides agree with TRBD2. Unmatched junction bases numbered 7, after V lost 4 bases and J lost 9 bases. Germline V gene lookup returns CDR1 MDHEN and CDR2 SYDVKM. The CDR3 is 16 amino acids. CDR3 sequence (DNA): TGTGCCAGCAGTTCCCGGACTAGCGGGAGGGCCGGCATTCAGTACTTC. Translated, it gives CASSSRTSGRAGIQYF.

This clone came up once. This chain joins TRBV19 and TRBJ2-1; a possible D gene is TRBD2 (5 bases). Trimming cost V 5 bases and J 6 bases, with 17 bases left between them. The length of the CDR3 is 15 residues. CDR1 is LNHDA, CDR2 SQIVND, per germline (reference sequence). The CDR3 sequence: CASSHLGSDPNEQFF. In DNA, the CDR3 is TGTGCCAGTAGTCACTTGGGTAGCGATCCCAATGAGCAGTTCTTC.

The V gene is TRBV27, the J gene TRBJ2-2; 12 bases fit TRBD2. J gave up 3 bases and V 1 base, and 6 bases lay outside the gene matches. Germline CDR1 MNHEY, CDR2 SMNVEV (reference sequence). CDR3 length equals 18 residues. The CDR3 DNA reads TGTGCCAGCAGTTTATGGGCTAGCGGGAGGGCCTACACCGGGGAGCTGTTTTTT. It is translated as CASSLWASGRAYTGELFF.

This rearrangement joins TRBV10-2 to TRBJ2-1; 14 nucleotides agree with TRBD2. Unmatched junction bases numbered 1, after V lost 8 bases and J lost 7 bases. In germline, CDR1 is WSHSY, CDR2 SAAADI. The CDR3 sequence is 13 residues long. The CDR3 region is CASGTSGSNEQFF. The CDR3 coding sequence is TGCGCCAGCGGGACTAGCGGGAGTAATGAGCAGTTCTTC.

DNA of the CDR3: TGTGCCAGCAGCCCGCCGGGGAGCGGGGGCCGGGAGCAGTACTTC. The encoded protein is CASSPPGSGGREQYF. The chain carries TRBV13 and TRBJ2-7, with 8 bases identical to TRBD2. The CDR3 runs to 15 residues. The trim removed 5 bases at V and 7 bases at J, leaving 13 bases unmatched. From germline, CDR1 is PRHDT and CDR2 FYEKMQ (reference sequence).

The chain recombines TRBV2 with TRBJ1-3; a weak D match, TRBD1 (6 bases). V shed 7 bases and J shed 0 bases, with 16 bases lying between them. Germline CDR1 reads SNHLY; CDR2 reads FYNNEI. This CDR3 contains 16 residues. The CDR3 DNA is TGTGCCAGCACCTTAACGACAGGAATCTCTGGAAACACCATATATTTT. Translating gives CASTLTTGISGNTIYF.

The chain couples TRBV5-1 to TRBJ2-6; 8 bases are a match to TRBD1. The germline gives CDR1 SGHRS, CDR2 YFSETQ. The trim removed 0 bases at V and 4 bases at J, leaving 3 bases unmatched. The CDR3 is 16 amino acids. In DNA, the CDR3 is TGCGCCAGCAGCTTGGAGGGACAGGTAGGGGCCAACGTCCTGACTTTC. It is translated as CASSLEGQVGANVLTF.